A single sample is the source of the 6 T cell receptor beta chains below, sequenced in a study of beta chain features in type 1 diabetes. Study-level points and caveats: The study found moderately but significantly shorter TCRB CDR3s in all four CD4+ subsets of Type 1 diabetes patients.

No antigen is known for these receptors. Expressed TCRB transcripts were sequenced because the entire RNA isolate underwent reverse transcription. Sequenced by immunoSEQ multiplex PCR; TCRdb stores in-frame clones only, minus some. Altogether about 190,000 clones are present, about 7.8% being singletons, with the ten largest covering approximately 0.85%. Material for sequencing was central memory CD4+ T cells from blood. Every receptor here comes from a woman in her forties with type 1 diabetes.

The CDR3 region has the DNA TGTGCCAGCAGCCAAGTGGGTCTAGGGGACACTGAAGCTTTCTTT. This sequence encodes CASSQVGLGDTEAFF. The V and J genes are TRBV4-2 and TRBJ1-1; D might be TRBD1 (5 bases). CDR3 size: 15 residues. V was clipped by 1 base and J by 3 bases, with 12 bases between them. Looked up from germline, CDR1 is LGHNA and CDR2 is YNFKEQ.

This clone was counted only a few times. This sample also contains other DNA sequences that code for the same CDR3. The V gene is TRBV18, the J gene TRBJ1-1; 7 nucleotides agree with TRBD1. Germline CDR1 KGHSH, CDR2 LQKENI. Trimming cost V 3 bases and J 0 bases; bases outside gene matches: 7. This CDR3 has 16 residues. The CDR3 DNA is TGTGCCAGCTCACCCCCTTCCGGGACAGTGAACACTGAAGCTTTCTTT. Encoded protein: CASSPPSGTVNTEAFF.

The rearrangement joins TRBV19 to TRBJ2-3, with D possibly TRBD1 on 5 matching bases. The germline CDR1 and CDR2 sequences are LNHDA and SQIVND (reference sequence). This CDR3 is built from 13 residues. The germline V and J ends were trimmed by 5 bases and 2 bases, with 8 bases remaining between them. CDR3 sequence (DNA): TGTGCCAGTAGTGCGGACACCACAGATACGCAGTATTTT. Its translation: CASSADTTDTQYF. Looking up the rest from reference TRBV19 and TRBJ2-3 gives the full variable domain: DGGITQSPKYLFRKEGQNVTLSCEQNLNHDAMYWYRQDPGQGLRLIYYSQIVNDFQKGDIAEGYSVSREKKESFPLTVTSAQKNPTAFYLCASSADTTDTQYFGPGTRLTVL.

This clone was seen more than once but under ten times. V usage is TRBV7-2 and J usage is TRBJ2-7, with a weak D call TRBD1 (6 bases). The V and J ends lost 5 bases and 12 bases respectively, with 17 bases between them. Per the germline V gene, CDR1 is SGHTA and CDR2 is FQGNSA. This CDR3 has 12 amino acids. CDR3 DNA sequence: TGTGCCAGCAGCCCACAGGACAGTTCGACGTACTTC. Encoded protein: CASSPQDSSTYF. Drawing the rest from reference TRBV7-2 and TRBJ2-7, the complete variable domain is GAGVSQSPSNKVTEKGKDVELRCDPISGHTALYWYRQSLGQGLEFLIYFQGNSAPDKSGLPSDRFSAERTGGSVSTLTIQRTQQEDSAVYLCASSPQDSSTYFGPGTRLTVT.

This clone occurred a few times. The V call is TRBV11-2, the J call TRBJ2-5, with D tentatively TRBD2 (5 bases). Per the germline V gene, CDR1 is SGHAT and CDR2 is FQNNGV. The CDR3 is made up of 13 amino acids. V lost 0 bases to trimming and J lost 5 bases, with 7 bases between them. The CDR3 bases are TGTGCCAGCAGCTTAGAGTCGGGGGAGACCCAGTACTTC. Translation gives CASSLESGETQYF.

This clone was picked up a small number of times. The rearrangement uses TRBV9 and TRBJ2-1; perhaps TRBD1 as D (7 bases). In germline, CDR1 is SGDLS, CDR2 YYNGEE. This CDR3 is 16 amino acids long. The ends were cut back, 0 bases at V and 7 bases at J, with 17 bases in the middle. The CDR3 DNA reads TGTGCCAGCAGCGTAGTGGAGGGGGCGCGGGGAAATGAGCAGTTCTTC. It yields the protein CASSVVEGARGNEQFF.